What follows is one T cell receptor beta chain and its context. What it recognizes is unknown. Naive CD8 cells were CD45RO-negative, positively selected for CCR7, excluding terminally differentiated effector memory CD45RA+ cells. A 200 ng quantity of DNA, 29,000 or so T cell genomes, went into the sorted-subset replicate PCRs. Clones were sequenced by immunoSEQ multiplex PCR, and TCRdb holds only the in-frame ones, with some missing. The sample includes about 820,000 clones, 80% to 95% seen only once; the top ten take around 24%. The data were taken from a study of shared clonotypes between healthy human individuals. Study-wide points: Exclusively blood specimens were collected; tissue repertoires likely differ.

The germline V gene encodes CDR1 SGHVS and CDR2 FNYEAQ. The CDR3 length is 14 residues. Trimming shortened V by 4 bases and J by 2 bases, and 10 bases separated the two germline ends. The clonotype was recovered from a man aged 25 to 45 in good health. The V and J genes are TRBV7-6 and TRBJ2-3, with D perhaps matching TRBD1 (6 bases). Sequenced sample: naive CD8+ T cells sorted from blood. The DNA for the CDR3 is TGTGCCAGCAGCTCAAGGACAGTCACAGATACGCAGTATTTT. Protein sequence: CASSSRTVTDTQYF.